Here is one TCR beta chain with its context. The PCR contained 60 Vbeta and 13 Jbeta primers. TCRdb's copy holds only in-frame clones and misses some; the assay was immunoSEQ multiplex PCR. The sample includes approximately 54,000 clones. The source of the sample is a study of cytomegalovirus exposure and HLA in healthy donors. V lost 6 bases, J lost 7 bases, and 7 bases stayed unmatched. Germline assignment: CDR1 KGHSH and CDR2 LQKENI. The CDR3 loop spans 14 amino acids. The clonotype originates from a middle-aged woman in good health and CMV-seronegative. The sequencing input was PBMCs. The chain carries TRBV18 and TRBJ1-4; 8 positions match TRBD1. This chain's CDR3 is CASSLGQGPEKLFF. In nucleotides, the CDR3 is TGTGCCAGCTCCCTAGGACAGGGCCCTGAAAAACTGTTTTTT.